One and the same sample provided the 3 T cell receptor beta chains below, sequenced in a study of a mutant IDH1 vaccine in newly diagnosed glioma. For these receptors, no antigen is known. Time point described: week 11, during vaccination. Mutant IDH1 20-mer peptide, at 300 ug, made up each vaccine dose, with topical imiquimod. Produced via immunoSEQ multiplex PCR; TCRdb's table is partial and in-frame only. This sample has tens of thousands of clones, with 84% found just once. The sample in question was PBMCs, obtained from a glioma patient whose treatment included an IDH1 peptide vaccine. The source is a man aged 25-40 years with glioma.

The chain has TRBV6-6 and TRBJ1-5, with TRBD1 matching over 8 bases. This CDR3 is built from 14 residues. V shed 5 bases, J shed 7 bases, and the junction held 7 bases outside the gene matches. In germline, CDR1 is MNHNY, CDR2 SVGAGI (reference sequence). CDR3 protein: CASSTRQGIQPQHF. The CDR3 DNA is TGTGCCAGCAGTACAAGACAGGGGATACAGCCCCAGCATTTT.

The J gene is TRBJ2-3, the V gene TRBV9; unclear D gene. This CDR3 contains 13 residues. V dropped 3 bases and J dropped 2 bases, with 7 bases sitting between them. From germline, CDR1 is SGDLS and CDR2 YYNGEE. CDR3 bases: TGTGCCAGCAGCGATAGGGTCACAGATACGCAGTATTTT. Its protein product is CASSDRVTDTQYF. Looking up the rest from reference TRBV9 and TRBJ2-3 gives the full variable domain: DSGVTQTPKHLITATGQRVTLRCSPRSGDLSVYWYQQSLDQGLQFLIQYYNGEERAKGNILERFSAQQFPDLHSELNLSSLELGDSALYFCASSDRVTDTQYFGPGTRLTVL.

This chain connects TRBV7-2 to TRBJ1-5; possible D gene TRBD1, 5 bases. V was clipped by 5 bases and J by 2 bases, with 13 bases between them. The V gene's germline CDR1 is SGHTA and CDR2 FQGNSA. The CDR3 is made up of 15 amino acids. In nucleotides, the CDR3 is TGTGCCAGCAGCCCAGCAGGGCTCGGCAATCAGCCCCAGCATTTT. Its protein is CASSPAGLGNQPQHF.